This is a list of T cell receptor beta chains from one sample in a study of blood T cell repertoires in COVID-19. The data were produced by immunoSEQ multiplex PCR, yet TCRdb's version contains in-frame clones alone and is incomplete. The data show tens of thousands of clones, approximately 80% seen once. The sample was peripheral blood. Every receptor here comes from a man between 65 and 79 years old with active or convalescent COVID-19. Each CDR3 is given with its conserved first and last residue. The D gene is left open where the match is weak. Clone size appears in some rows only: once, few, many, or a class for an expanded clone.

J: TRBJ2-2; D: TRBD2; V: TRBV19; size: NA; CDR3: CASSISGGAGTGELFF; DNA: TGTGCCAGTAGTATTAGCGGGGGGGCCGGCACCGGGGAGCTGTTTTTT
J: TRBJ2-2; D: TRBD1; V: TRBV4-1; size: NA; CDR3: CASSHGTGPGELFF; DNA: TGCGCCAGCAGCCACGGGACAGGGCCCGGGGAGCTGTTTTTT
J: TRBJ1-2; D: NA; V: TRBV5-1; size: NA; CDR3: CASSPDSYGYTF; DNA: TGCGCCAGCAGCCCGGACAGCTATGGCTACACCTTC
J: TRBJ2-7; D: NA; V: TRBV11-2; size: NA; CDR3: CASSRPGESSYEQYF; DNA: TGTGCCAGCAGCCGCCCGGGGGAGAGCTCCTACGAGCAGTACTTC
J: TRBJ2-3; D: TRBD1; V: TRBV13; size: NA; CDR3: CASSGRTGAADTQYF; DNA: TGTGCCAGCAGCGGCCGGACAGGGGCAGCAGATACGCAGTATTTT
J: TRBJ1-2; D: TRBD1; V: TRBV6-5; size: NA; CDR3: CASRRGHGYTF; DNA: TGTGCCAGCAGAAGGGGGCATGGCTACACCTTC
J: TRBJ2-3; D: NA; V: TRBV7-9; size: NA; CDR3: CASSAATLQWASADTQYF; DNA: TGTGCCAGCAGCGCCGCCACACTACAGTGGGCTAGCGCAGATACGCAGTATTTT
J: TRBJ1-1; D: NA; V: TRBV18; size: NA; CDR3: CASSQLQGNTEAFF; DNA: TGTGCCAGCTCACAACTACAGGGGAACACTGAAGCTTTCTTT
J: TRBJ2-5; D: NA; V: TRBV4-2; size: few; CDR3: CASSQDSQQETQYF; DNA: TGTGCCAGCAGCCAAGACTCCCAGCAAGAGACCCAGTACTTC
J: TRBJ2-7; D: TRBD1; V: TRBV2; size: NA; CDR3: CASRLTGQSSYEQYF; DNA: TGTGCCAGCAGGCTGACAGGGCAGAGCTCCTACGAGCAGTACTTC
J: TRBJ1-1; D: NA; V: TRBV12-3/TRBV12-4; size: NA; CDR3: CASSPGRGEGAFF; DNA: TGTGCCAGCAGTCCCGGACGGGGAGAAGGAGCTTTCTTT
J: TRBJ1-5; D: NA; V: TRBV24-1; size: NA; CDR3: CATSDPGTAGGNQPQHF; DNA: TGTGCCACCAGTGACCCAGGGACTGCCGGGGGCAATCAGCCCCAGCATTTT